Listed here are 22 T cell receptor beta chains from one sample, sequenced in a study of vaccination and CD4 T cells after COVID-19. The treatment was: approximately 9-day PBMC culture with coronavirus spike peptide pools or control peptides (ViraFEST assay). The Oncomine TCR Beta short-read assay was applied to DNA of cultured CD4+ T cells. One entry per CDR3 protein, called by TCRdb with MiXCR from the PCR reads. Of about 11,000 distinct CDR3 sequences in the sample, around a third were seen once. The antigens for these receptors are not known. This specimen was CD4+ T cells from blood, cultured in vitro, taken after SARS-CoV-2 vaccination. These receptors were collected from a human donor who had recovered from COVID-19.

The chain couples TRBV11-3 to TRBJ2-1; 9 bases agree with TRBD1. The germline CDR1 and CDR2 sequences are SGHNT and YENEEA. The CDR3 has 17 residues. Losses at the gene ends were 0 bases for V and 5 bases for J; bases not matched to a gene: 8. CDR3 bases: TGTGCCAGCAGCTTAGAGACCCGGGACAGGGAAAACAATGAGCAGTTCTTC. Its translation is CASSLETRDRENNEQFF.

V gene TRBV6-5 combines with J gene TRBJ2-3, with D possibly TRBD2 on 5 matching bases. There are 15 residues in the CDR3. V gave up 2 bases and J gave up 6 bases, with 15 bases separating them. Germline CDR1 is MNHEY and CDR2 is SVGAGI. The CDR3 sequence: CASSYEGGSADTQYF. The CDR3 bases are TGTGCCAGCAGTTACGAGGGCGGATCTGCGGATACGCAGTATTTT.

J is TRBJ2-3 and V is TRBV18; 12 nucleotides match TRBD2. The CDR3 extends over 17 amino acids. V lost 1 base and J lost 5; bases outside the gene matches: 7. Germline V gives CDR1 KGHSH, CDR2 LQKENI. CDR3 protein: CASSPRVLAGGRDTQYF. The CDR3 DNA follows: TGTGCCAGCTCACCACGAGTACTAGCGGGAGGTAGAGATACGCAGTATTTT.

This clonotype showed up just a few times. V gene TRBV20-1 combines with J gene TRBJ1-1; D possibly corresponds to TRBD1 (5 bases). Trimming removed 2 bases from V and 1 base from J, with 17 bases in between. The CDR3 sequence is 16 residues long. CDR1 is DFQATT, CDR2 SNEGSKA, per germline (reference sequence). The chain's CDR3 is CSARSTGVGGNTEAFF. The CDR3 DNA sequence: TGCAGTGCTAGATCCACGGGGGTCGGTGGGAACACTGAAGCTTTCTTT.

This clonotype has just a few counts. The V and J genes are TRBV4-3 and TRBJ1-2; D unclear. Germline CDR1 reads LGHNA; CDR2 reads YSLEER. The CDR3 length is 15 residues. V lost 0 bases, J lost 4 bases, and 12 bases lay in between. CDR3 residues: CASSQEPRPPYGYTF. DNA of the CDR3: TGCGCCAGCAGCCAAGAGCCTAGGCCCCCCTATGGCTACACCTTC.

V is TRBV2 and J is TRBJ2-5; the D gene is possibly TRBD1 (5 bases). There are 13 residues in the CDR3. V dropped 1 base and J dropped 7 bases, with 10 bases sitting between them. Germline loops: CDR1 SNHLY, CDR2 FYNNEI. CDR3 sequence (DNA): TGTGCCAGCAGTGAAGGCAGGGTGGCGACCCAGTACTTC. This codes for CASSEGRVATQYF. Looking up the rest from reference TRBV2 and TRBJ2-5 gives the full variable domain: EPEVTQTPSHQVTQMGQEVILRCVPISNHLYFYWYRQILGQKVEFLVSFYNNEISEKSEIFDDQFSVERPDGSNFTLKIRSTKLEDSAMYFCASSEGRVATQYFGPGTRLLVL.

This clonotype was found a few times. J is TRBJ1-1 and V is TRBV2; tentative D call: TRBD1 (5 bases). The V gene lost 3 bases and the J gene lost 0 bases, with 11 bases spanning the gap. Looked up from germline, CDR1 is SNHLY and CDR2 is FYNNEI. This CDR3 region has 15 residues. The CDR3 coding sequence is TGTGCCAGCAGTGATTGGGGGACGGTGAACACTGAAGCTTTCTTT. It codes for CASSDWGTVNTEAFF.

This chain links TRBV11-3 with TRBJ2-2; weak D call: TRBD2 (6 bases). Germline CDR1 and CDR2: SGHNT and YENEEA. V was pared by 4 bases and J by 1 base, with 13 bases between. The CDR3 has 16 amino acids. The CDR3 coding sequence is TGTGCCAGCAGCTCCCCCGGGGGTAGGAACACCGGGGAGCTGTTTTTT. The encoded protein is CASSSPGGRNTGELFF.

By share of the sample, this clonotype is medium-sized. The J gene is TRBJ1-3, the V gene TRBV20-1, with a weak D call TRBD1 (5 bases). V was trimmed by 5 bases and J by 0 bases, leaving 11 bases between them. This CDR3 contains 14 residues. CDR1 is DFQATT, CDR2 SNEGSKA, per germline (reference sequence). The CDR3 sequence is CSAGTGLSGNTIYF. Here the CDR3 DNA reads TGCAGTGCTGGAACAGGTCTCTCTGGAAACACCATATATTTT.

V usage is TRBV7-2 and J usage is TRBJ1-3, with 7 bases fitting TRBD1. The J segment lost 3 bases and the V segment lost 4 bases, leaving 9 bases of the junction unmatched. Germline loops: CDR1 SGHTA, CDR2 FQGNSA. This CDR3 region has 16 residues. DNA for the CDR3: TGTGCCAGCAGCTCACAGGGACAGCTCATTGGAAACACCATATATTTT. Protein product: CASSSQGQLIGNTIYF. Drawing the rest from reference TRBV7-2 and TRBJ1-3, the complete variable domain is GAGVSQSPSNKVTEKGKDVELRCDPISGHTALYWYRQSLGQGLEFLIYFQGNSAPDKSGLPSDRFSAERTGGSVSTLTIQRTQQEDSAVYLCASSSQGQLIGNTIYFGEGSWLTVV.

The genes are TRBV12-3 or TRBV12-4 and TRBJ1-1; 7 nucleotides line up with TRBD1. The CDR3 runs to 15 residues. J gave up 7 bases and V 0 bases, and 8 bases lay outside the gene matches. The CDR3 reads CASSLARQGGYEAFF. The CDR3 nucleotides are TGTGCCAGCAGTTTAGCGCGTCAGGGGGGTTATGAAGCTTTCTTT.

The sample holds one count of this clonotype. The rearrangement uses TRBV10-3 and TRBJ2-7, with 8 bases aligning to TRBD1. This CDR3 region has 14 residues. The V and J ends lost 7 bases and 4 bases, in that order; junction bases with no gene match: 9. CDR1 and CDR2 from the germline V gene are ENHRY and SYGVKD. CDR3 nucleotide sequence: TGTGCCATCAACGCCGGGACAGGAGTTTACGAGCAGTACTTC. Translation: CAINAGTGVYEQYF.

J is TRBJ1-1 and V is TRBV18; the D gene is possibly TRBD1 (5 bases). Germline assignment: CDR1 KGHSH and CDR2 LQKENI. V shed 8 bases and J shed 3 bases, with 10 bases lying between them. The CDR3 totals 12 residues. The CDR3 loop reads CASAGLYTEAFF. The DNA for the CDR3 is TGTGCCAGCGCGGGACTATACACTGAAGCTTTCTTT.

The chain recombines TRBV20-1 with TRBJ2-5, with D perhaps assigned TRBD1 or TRBD2 (7 bases each). V dropped 4 bases and J dropped 4 bases, with 16 bases sitting between them. The CDR3 has 14 amino acids. Germline CDR1 is DFQATT and CDR2 is SNEGSKA (reference sequence). In DNA, the CDR3 is TGCAGTGCTACCAGGGGGGGAGGGCGAGAGACCCAGTACTTC. As protein: CSATRGGGRETQYF.

This chain uses TRBV27 with TRBJ2-7, with 10 bases matching TRBD1. V lost 8 bases and J lost 2; bases outside the gene matches: 9. The V gene's germline CDR1 is MNHEY and CDR2 SMNVEV (reference sequence). The CDR3 length is 15 residues. The CDR3 nucleotides are TGTGCCAGCGGATTAATCGGGACAGGGGCCTACGAGCAGTACTTC. Translation: CASGLIGTGAYEQYF.

In its sample, this clonotype was seen once. The J gene is TRBJ2-1, the V gene TRBV11-1, with 10 positions matching TRBD2. Germline V gene lookup returns CDR1 SGHAT and CDR2 FQDESV (reference sequence). This CDR3 contains 18 residues. V lost 1 base to trimming and J lost 0 bases; unmatched junction nucleotides: 6. The CDR3 is CASSLVSGRASSYNEQFF. The CDR3 DNA follows: TGTGCCAGCAGCTTAGTCAGCGGGAGGGCGAGCTCCTACAATGAGCAGTTCTTC.

This clonotype showed up just a few times. This chain connects TRBV6-2 or TRBV6-3 to TRBJ1-5; D perhaps matches TRBD1 (5 bases). V was shortened by 8 bases and J by 0 bases, with 11 bases between the two germline ends. The CDR3 has 14 residues. The germline V gene encodes CDR1 MNHEY and CDR2 SVGEGT. Here the CDR3 reads CASHQGNSNQPQHF. DNA for the CDR3: TGTGCCAGCCACCAGGGAAATAGCAATCAGCCCCAGCATTTT.

The rearrangement links TRBV11-3 to TRBJ2-6, with 8 nucleotides matching TRBD1. J lost 2 bases, V lost 5 bases, and 17 bases had no gene match. Germline CDR1 SGHNT, CDR2 YENEEA. The CDR3 has 20 residues. In DNA form, the CDR3 reads TGTGCCAGCAGCCCCACCCCGCCAGGGGGCCTATCTACTGGGGCCAACGTCCTGACTTTC. Encoded protein: CASSPTPPGGLSTGANVLTF.

This clonotype is labeled as large (0.1 to 1%). CDR3 region: CASSLGTTTGELFF. The DNA of the CDR3 is TGTGCCAGCAGCTTAGGGACAACCACCGGGGAGCTGTTTTTT. The genes are TRBV7-2 and TRBJ2-2; TRBD1 might be the D (5 bases). Germline V lookup: CDR1 SGHTA, CDR2 FQGNSA. There are 14 residues in the CDR3. The V end lost 1 base, the J end lost 4 bases, and 7 bases lay between the germline ends.

In this sample, this clonotype turned up a few times. Relative to the germline gene, one junction end is altered; a read error may explain this. The V call is TRBV7-2, the J call TRBJ2-3; D ambiguous. From germline, CDR1 is SGHTA and CDR2 FQGNSA. This CDR3 spans 12 amino acids. The CDR3, as DNA: TGTGCCAGCAGCTTAGAGTTGCTTTCCGCTTTGTTT. It specifies CASSLELLSALF.

The chain links TRBV7-2 to TRBJ2-5, with 9 positions matching TRBD2. V shed 5 bases and J 4 bases; nucleotides not matched to a gene: 2. Germline values: CDR1 SGHTA, CDR2 FQGNSA. The CDR3 totals 13 residues. The CDR3 is CASSASGVETQYF. DNA of the CDR3: TGTGCCAGCAGCGCTAGCGGGGTAGAGACCCAGTACTTC.

The V gene is TRBV11-3, the J gene TRBJ2-5; D gene uncertain. With 1 base removed from V and 3 bases from J, the gap between germline ends came to 18 bases. Germline lookup yields CDR1 SGHNT and CDR2 YENEEA. This CDR3 is 17 amino acids long. This CDR3 reads CASSLGSPEIREETQYF. The DNA for the CDR3 is TGTGCCAGCAGCTTAGGTTCCCCCGAGATACGGGAAGAGACCCAGTACTTC.